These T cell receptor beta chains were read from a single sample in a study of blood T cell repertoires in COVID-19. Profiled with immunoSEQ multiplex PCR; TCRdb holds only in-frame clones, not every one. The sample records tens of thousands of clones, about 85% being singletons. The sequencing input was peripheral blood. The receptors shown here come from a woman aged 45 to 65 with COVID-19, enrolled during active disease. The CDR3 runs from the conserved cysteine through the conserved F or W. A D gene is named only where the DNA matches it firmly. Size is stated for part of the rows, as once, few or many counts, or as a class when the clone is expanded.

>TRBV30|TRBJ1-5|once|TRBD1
TGTGCCTGTAGTGCCGGGACAGACCAGCCCCAGCATTTT
CACSAGTDQPQHF
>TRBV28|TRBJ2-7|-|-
TGTGCCAGCAACTCGGCGGCTAGACAGCCTTACGAGCAGTACTTC
CASNSAARQPYEQYF
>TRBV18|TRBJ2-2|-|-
TGTGCCAGCTCACCTCCTGAGCGGGCCAACACCGGGGAGCTGTTTTTT
CASSPPERANTGELFF
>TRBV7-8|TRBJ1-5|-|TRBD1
TGTGCCAGCAGCGTAGAGACAGGGGTAGGGCAGCCCCAGCATTTT
CASSVETGVGQPQHF
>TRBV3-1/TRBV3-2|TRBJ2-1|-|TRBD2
TGTGCCAGCAGCCTGGAACCTAGCGGGAGCCTGAATGAGCAGTTCTTC
CASSLEPSGSLNEQFF
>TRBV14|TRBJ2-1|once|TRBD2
TGTGCCAGCAGCCAGGGACTAGCGGGGGGTGAGCAGTTCTTC
CASSQGLAGGEQFF
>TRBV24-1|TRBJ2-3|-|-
-
CATSRFGEGIEYF
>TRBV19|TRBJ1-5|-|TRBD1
TGTGCCAGTAAGGGGACAGGCTCTTATCGGAATCCCCAGCATTTT
CASKGTGSYRNPQHF
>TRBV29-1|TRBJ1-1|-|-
TGCAGCGCCTTCGAGGGCACTGAAGCTTTCTTT
CSAFEGTEAFF
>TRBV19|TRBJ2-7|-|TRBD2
TGTGCCAGTAGTATCAATCCTAGCGGGAGATACGAGCAGTACTTC
CASSINPSGRYEQYF
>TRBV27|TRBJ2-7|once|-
TGTGCCAGCAGGGGGGGTACCCGCGGCGAGCAGTACTTC
CASRGGTRGEQYF
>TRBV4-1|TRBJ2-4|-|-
TGCGCCAGCAGCCAAGGGGGGGTAAGAGCGGGCCAAACCATATCTAAAAACATTCAGTACTTC
CASSQGGVRAGQTISKNIQYF
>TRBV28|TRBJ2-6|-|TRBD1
TGTGCCAGCACCGGGACAGTTCCCTCTGGGGCCAACGTCCTGACTTTC
CASTGTVPSGANVLTF
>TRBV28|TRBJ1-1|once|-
TGTGCCAGCAGTTTTTCCGGCGGGGACACTGAAGCTTTCTTT
CASSFSGGDTEAFF
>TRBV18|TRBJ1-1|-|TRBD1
TGTGCCAGCTCACCCGACAGGGGAAGATGGAACACTGAAGCTTTCTTT
CASSPDRGRWNTEAFF